These 22 T cell receptor beta chains came from one sample sequenced in a study of PD-1 blockade in classical Hodgkin lymphoma. After autologous stem cell transplantation all patients relapsed, and prior brentuximab vedotin exposure differed between cohorts. Applied to thawed PBMCs, magnetic negative selection was the method used to isolate CD8+ T cells. TCRdb's copy holds only in-frame clones and misses some; the assay was immunoSEQ multiplex PCR. The sample holds fewer than 30,000 clones, 70% to 90% seen once. The material sequenced was CD8+ T cells from blood, taken at baseline. The receptor source for this set is a human donor with classical Hodgkin lymphoma.

There are a few counts of this clone. The J gene is TRBJ1-2, the V gene TRBV7-9; D possibly corresponds to TRBD1 (6 bases). Germline-derived CDR1 and CDR2 are SEHNR and FQNEAQ (reference sequence). Trimming left V 0 bases short and J 1 base short, with 12 bases between. CDR3 length: 16 residues. CDR3 DNA: TGTGCCAGCAGCTTAGCTACAGGGAGTCGTAACTATGGCTACACCTTC. Protein sequence: CASSLATGSRNYGYTF.

J is TRBJ2-1 and V is TRBV5-6; the D is unclear. Germline CDR1 and CDR2: SGHDT and YYEEEE. The V end was cut by 7 bases, the J end by 6 bases, with 14 bases between. The CDR3 is 13 residues long. This CDR3 is CASSTDSGNEQFF. DNA for the CDR3: TGTGCCAGCTCCACCGACTCGGGCAATGAGCAGTTCTTC.

This clone showed up just a few times. The genes are TRBV28 and TRBJ1-2; D not resolved. The CDR3 has 12 residues. The germline gives CDR1 MDHEN, CDR2 SYDVKM. With 5 bases removed from V and 6 bases from J, the gap between germline ends came to 10 bases. CDR3 residues: CASSTQSNGYTF. CDR3 bases: TGTGCCAGCAGTACCCAGTCAAATGGCTACACCTTC.

This chain links TRBV27 with TRBJ2-1; D is uncertain. The ends were cut back, 3 bases at V and 4 bases at J, with 7 bases in the middle. The germline gives CDR1 MNHEY, CDR2 SMNVEV (reference sequence). CDR3 length: 13 residues. The CDR3 sequence is CASSFGTYNEQFF. The CDR3 DNA reads TGTGCCAGCAGTTTCGGAACGTACAATGAGCAGTTCTTC.

The chain uses TRBV15 and TRBJ1-5; 11 nucleotides align to TRBD1. CDR1 is LNHNV, CDR2 YYDKDF, per germline (reference sequence). V gave up 5 bases and J gave up 1 base; unmatched junction bases: 10. This CDR3 is built from 18 residues. CDR3 DNA sequence: TGTGCCACCAGCGGGTTCCGGGACAGGGGGTTGAGCAATCAGCCCCAGCATTTT. This sequence encodes CATSGFRDRGLSNQPQHF.

The chain links TRBV7-8 to TRBJ1-5, with D tentatively TRBD1 (6 bases). Trimming pared 7 bases from V and 0 bases from J, leaving 13 bases between. Per the germline V gene, CDR1 is SGHVS and CDR2 is FQNEAQ. CDR3 length: 15 residues. The CDR3 spells CASTRTEYSNQPQHF. CDR3 DNA sequence: TGTGCCAGCACCCGGACAGAATATAGCAATCAGCCCCAGCATTTT.

This chain joins TRBV7-6 and TRBJ2-7, with 12 bases aligning to TRBD2. The CDR3 is 18 residues long. Trimming at V came to 5 bases and at J to 4 bases, leaving 15 bases not matched to a gene. The germline gives CDR1 SGHVS, CDR2 FNYEAQ. The CDR3 nucleotides read TGTGCCAGCAGCCCTGGACTAGCGGGAACGCGTAGGGTGTACGAGCAGTACTTC. Protein product: CASSPGLAGTRRVYEQYF.

This chain links TRBV30 with TRBJ1-1, with D possibly being TRBD1 (5 bases). Trimming removed 5 bases from V and 1 base from J, with 14 bases in between. Germline V gives CDR1 GTSNPN, CDR2 SVGIG (reference sequence). The CDR3 consists of 14 residues. In DNA, the CDR3 is TGTGCCTGGTTCTTTTGGGGGAAGAACACTGAAGCTTTCTTT. It yields the protein CAWFFWGKNTEAFF.

V usage is TRBV11-3 and J usage is TRBJ1-3, with D possibly matching TRBD1 (5 bases). The CDR3 is 17 residues long. Trimming removed 1 base at V and 1 base at J, with 14 bases between. Germline CDR1 is SGHNT and CDR2 is YENEEA. CDR3 amino acids: CASSLAKGSGSGNTIYF. DNA of the CDR3: TGTGCCAGCAGCTTAGCGAAGGGGTCGGGGTCTGGAAACACCATATATTTT.

J is TRBJ1-2 and V is TRBV9; no firm D call. In germline, CDR1 is SGDLS, CDR2 YYNGEE. This CDR3 is built from 16 residues. V was pared by 0 bases and J by 1 base, with 13 bases between. The CDR3 reads CASSVGREVNNYGYTF. Here the CDR3 DNA reads TGTGCCAGCAGCGTAGGTCGGGAGGTCAATAACTATGGCTACACCTTC.

For the CDR3, the DNA is TGTGCCAGCAGTGAAAACCCACTAGCGGGAGACCCCAACACCGGGGAGCTGTTTTTT. Translating it yields CASSENPLAGDPNTGELFF. The J gene is TRBJ2-2, the V gene TRBV2, with TRBD2 matching 11 bases. Germline CDR1 and CDR2: SNHLY and FYNNEI. The CDR3 runs 19 residues. Trimming at V came to 2 bases and at J to 2 bases, leaving 10 bases not matched to a gene.

This clone was recorded a few times. The rearrangement links TRBV9 to TRBJ2-1; maybe TRBD2 (5 bases). Germline V gene data show CDR1 as SGDLS and CDR2 as YYNGEE. The CDR3 has 13 residues. V was trimmed by 5 bases and J by 5 bases, leaving 11 bases between them. The CDR3 sequence is CASSSRRNNEQFF. In DNA, the CDR3 is TGTGCCAGCAGTTCAAGGAGGAACAATGAGCAGTTCTTC.

V usage is TRBV6-6 and J usage is TRBJ2-7, with D hard to call. Germline assignment: CDR1 MNHNY and CDR2 SVGAGI (reference sequence). The CDR3 consists of 12 residues. Trimming cost V 0 bases and J 8 bases, with 8 bases left between them. As DNA, the CDR3 is TGTGCCAGCAGTTACTCAGGGTTCAAGCAGTACTTC. This sequence encodes CASSYSGFKQYF.

In DNA, the CDR3 is TGTGCCAGCAGCAGACAGAAAGGTGACGAAAAACTGTTTTTT. Protein sequence: CASSRQKGDEKLFF. V and J are TRBV9 and TRBJ1-4, with D perhaps TRBD1 (5 bases). Per germline, CDR1 SGDLS and CDR2 YYNGEE. The CDR3 has 14 amino acids. Trimming pared 4 bases from V and 8 bases from J, leaving 15 bases between.

The chain has TRBV2 and TRBJ1-2, with D perhaps matching TRBD1 (5 bases). This CDR3 is 15 amino acids long. Germline V gives CDR1 SNHLY, CDR2 FYNNEI. Trimming pared 2 bases from V and 9 bases from J, leaving 19 bases between. CDR3 region: CASSEYAGLRVSYTF. In DNA form, the CDR3 reads TGTGCCAGCAGTGAATACGCGGGACTAAGGGTTAGCTACACCTTC.

The gene calls are TRBV27 and TRBJ2-1; D possibly corresponds to TRBD2 (6 bases). Germline lookup yields CDR1 MNHEY and CDR2 SMNVEV (reference sequence). CDR3 length: 14 amino acids. Trimming took off 8 bases at V and 4 bases at J, with 15 bases between the two ends. The CDR3 coding sequence is TGTGCCAGCGGGGACTTACGACTATACAATGAGCAGTTCTTC. Protein sequence: CASGDLRLYNEQFF.

The rearrangement links TRBV2 to TRBJ1-3; D is uncertain. CDR1 SNHLY and CDR2 FYNNEI come from the germline V gene. The CDR3 is 15 residues long. Trimming took 2 bases from V and 4 from J, leaving 12 bases between them. Here the CDR3 DNA reads TGTGCCAGCAGTGAATATCCGGGGTACGGAAACACCATATATTTT. Translating gives CASSEYPGYGNTIYF.

V and J are TRBV13 and TRBJ2-1; D is possibly TRBD2 (5 bases). This CDR3 is built from 14 residues. The V end was cut by 5 bases, the J end by 4 bases, with 12 bases between. From germline, CDR1 is PRHDT and CDR2 FYEKMQ (reference sequence). CDR3 sequence (DNA): TGTGCCAGCAGCCCCACTAGTTCGTACAATGAGCAGTTCTTC. As protein: CASSPTSSYNEQFF.

The CDR3 is CASSMTGTNSGNTIYF. The CDR3 DNA reads as TGTGCCAGCAGTATGACAGGGACCAACTCTGGAAACACCATATATTTT. This chain joins TRBV27 and TRBJ1-3; 7 bases agree with TRBD1. V trimming: 5 bases; J trimming: 0 bases; junction bases outside the gene matches: 7. The CDR3 totals 16 residues. Germline loops: CDR1 MNHEY, CDR2 SMNVEV (reference sequence).

This clone was counted a single time. Other DNA sequences in the sample encode the same CDR3. The V call is TRBV27, the J call TRBJ2-7, with 12 bases lining up with TRBD2. V lost 3 bases, J lost 3 bases, and 0 bases stayed unmatched. Per germline, CDR1 MNHEY and CDR2 SMNVEV (reference sequence). The CDR3 is 14 amino acids. CDR3 loop: CASSLTSGSYEQYF. CDR3 coding DNA: TGTGCCAGCAGTTTGACTAGCGGGAGCTACGAGCAGTACTTC.

The rearrangement joins TRBV9 to TRBJ1-5; TRBD1 might be the D (5 bases). The V gene's germline CDR1 is SGDLS and CDR2 YYNGEE. V was shortened by 4 bases and J by 2 bases, with 16 bases between the two germline ends. CDR3 length equals 16 residues. The CDR3, as DNA: TGTGCCAGCAGCTCCTCGGGGGGGACTGGCAATCAGCCCCAGCATTTT. The encoded protein is CASSSSGGTGNQPQHF. Complete variable domain (other parts from reference TRBV9 and TRBJ1-5): DSGVTQTPKHLITATGQRVTLRCSPRSGDLSVYWYQQSLDQGLQFLIQYYNGEERAKGNILERFSAQQFPDLHSELNLSSLELGDSALYFCASSSSGGTGNQPQHFGDGTRLSIL.

The chain is built from TRBV28 and TRBJ1-5; D gene unclear. The ends were cut back, 7 bases at V and 0 bases at J, with 7 bases in the middle. Germline V gene sequence: CDR1 MDHEN, CDR2 SYDVKM. This CDR3 is 13 amino acids long. For the CDR3, the DNA is TGTGCCAGCACCTTAGGTAGCAATCAGCCCCAGCATTTT. Translating it yields CASTLGSNQPQHF.